This TCR beta chain was captured in a study of cytomegalovirus exposure and HLA in healthy donors. Overall study results and limits: Cytomegalovirus-associated TCR beta chains were listed, numbering around 150. As confirmed in vitro, a few CMV-associated chains were specific for CMV antigens. High specificity and sensitivity for cytomegalovirus status were reported for the classifier. In the 120 or so validation repertoires, more than 85% of cluster scores exceeded 0, per a later analysis.

The protocol was immunoSEQ multiplex PCR, while the TCRdb copy is restricted to in-frame clones and leaves out a portion. The sample contains 71,000 or so clones, less than 95% of which appear only once. With regard to this clone: The antigen is unknown.

What was sequenced was PBMCs. The TCR was taken from a woman younger than 30 in good health and CMV-seropositive.

CDR3 in amino acids: CASSLGQAGETQYF. The CDR3, as DNA: TGCGCCAGCAGCCTAGGACAGGCGGGGGAGACCCAGTACTTC. The chain carries TRBV4-1 and TRBJ2-5, with a tentative D call TRBD1 (7 bases). This CDR3 contains 14 residues. V shed 4 bases and J shed 5 bases, with 14 bases lying between them. Germline V gene lookup returns CDR1 MGHRA and CDR2 YSYEKL.